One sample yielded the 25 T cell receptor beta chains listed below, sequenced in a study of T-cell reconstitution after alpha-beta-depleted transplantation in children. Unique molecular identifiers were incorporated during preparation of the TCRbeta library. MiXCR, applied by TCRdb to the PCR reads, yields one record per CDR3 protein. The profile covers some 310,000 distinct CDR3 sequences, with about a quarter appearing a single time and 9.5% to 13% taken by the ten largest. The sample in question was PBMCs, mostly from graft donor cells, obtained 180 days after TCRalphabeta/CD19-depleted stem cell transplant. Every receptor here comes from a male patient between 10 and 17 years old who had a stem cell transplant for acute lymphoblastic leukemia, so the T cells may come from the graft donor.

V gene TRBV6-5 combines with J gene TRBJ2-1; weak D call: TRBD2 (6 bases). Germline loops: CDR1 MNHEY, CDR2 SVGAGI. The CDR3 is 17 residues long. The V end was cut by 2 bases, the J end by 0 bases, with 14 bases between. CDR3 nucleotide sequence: TGTGCCAGCAGTTACCGACTAGTACGAAGCTCCTACAATGAGCAGTTCTTC. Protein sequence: CASSYRLVRSSYNEQFF.

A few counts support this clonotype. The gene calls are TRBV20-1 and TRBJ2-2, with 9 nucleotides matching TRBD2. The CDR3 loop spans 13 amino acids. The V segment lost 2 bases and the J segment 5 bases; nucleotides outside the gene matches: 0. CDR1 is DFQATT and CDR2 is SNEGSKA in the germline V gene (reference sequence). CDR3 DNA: TGCAGTGCTAGACTAGCGGGAACCGGGGAGCTGTTTTTT. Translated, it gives CSARLAGTGELFF.

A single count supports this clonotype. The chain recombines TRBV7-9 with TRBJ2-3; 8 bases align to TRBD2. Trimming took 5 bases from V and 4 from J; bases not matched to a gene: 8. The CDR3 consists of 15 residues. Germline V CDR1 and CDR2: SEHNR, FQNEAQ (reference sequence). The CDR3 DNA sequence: TGTGCCAGCAGCGTAGGACTAGCAGGCCCAGATACGCAGTATTTT. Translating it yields CASSVGLAGPDTQYF. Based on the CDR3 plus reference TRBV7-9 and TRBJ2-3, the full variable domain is DTGVSQNPRHKITKRGQNVTFRCDPISEHNRLYWYRQTLGQGPEFLTYFQNEAQLEKSRLLSDRFSAERPKGSFSTLEIQRTEQGDSAMYLCASSVGLAGPDTQYFGPGTRLTVL.

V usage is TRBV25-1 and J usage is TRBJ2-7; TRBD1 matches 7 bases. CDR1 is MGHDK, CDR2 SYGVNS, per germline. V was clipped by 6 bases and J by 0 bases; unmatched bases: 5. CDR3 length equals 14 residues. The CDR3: CASRPTGISYEQYF. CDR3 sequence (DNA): TGTGCCAGCAGGCCGACAGGGATCTCCTACGAGCAGTACTTC.

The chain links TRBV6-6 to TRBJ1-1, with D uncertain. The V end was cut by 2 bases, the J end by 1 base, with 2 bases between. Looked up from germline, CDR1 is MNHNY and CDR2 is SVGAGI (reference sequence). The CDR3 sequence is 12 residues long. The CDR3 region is CASSYANTEAFF. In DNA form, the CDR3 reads TGTGCCAGCAGTTACGCGAACACTGAAGCTTTCTTT.

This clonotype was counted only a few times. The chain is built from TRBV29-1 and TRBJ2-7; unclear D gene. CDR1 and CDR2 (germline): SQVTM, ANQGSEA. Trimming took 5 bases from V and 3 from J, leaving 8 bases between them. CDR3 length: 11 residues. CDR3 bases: TGCAGCGTTTTTAGGAACTACGAGCAGTACTTC. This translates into CSVFRNYEQYF.

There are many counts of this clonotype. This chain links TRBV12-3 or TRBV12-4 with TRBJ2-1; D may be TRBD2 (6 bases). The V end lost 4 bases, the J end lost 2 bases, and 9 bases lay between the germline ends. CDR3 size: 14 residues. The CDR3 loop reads CASSSGTPYNEQFF. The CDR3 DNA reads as TGTGCCAGCAGTTCCGGGACTCCCTACAATGAGCAGTTCTTC.

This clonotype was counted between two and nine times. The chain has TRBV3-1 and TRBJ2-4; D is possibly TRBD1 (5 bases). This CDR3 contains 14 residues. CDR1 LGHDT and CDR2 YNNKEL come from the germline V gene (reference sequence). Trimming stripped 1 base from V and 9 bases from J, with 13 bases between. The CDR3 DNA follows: TGTGCCAGCAGCCAAGGGGCAGGGATGGGCATTCAGTACTTC. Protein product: CASSQGAGMGIQYF.

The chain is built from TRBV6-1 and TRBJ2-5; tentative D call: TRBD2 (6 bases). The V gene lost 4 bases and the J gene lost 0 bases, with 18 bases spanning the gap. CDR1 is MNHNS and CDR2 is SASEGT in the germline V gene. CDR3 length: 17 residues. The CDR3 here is CASSVLLWDLYQETQYF. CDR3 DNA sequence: TGTGCCAGCAGTGTATTGCTTTGGGACTTGTACCAAGAGACCCAGTACTTC.

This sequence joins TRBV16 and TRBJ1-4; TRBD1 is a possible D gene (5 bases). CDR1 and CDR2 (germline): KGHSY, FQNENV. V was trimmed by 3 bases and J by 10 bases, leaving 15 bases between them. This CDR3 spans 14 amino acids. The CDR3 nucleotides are TGTGCCAGCAGCCAGTTGCAGGGCGAAAGAAAACTGTTTTTT. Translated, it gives CASSQLQGERKLFF. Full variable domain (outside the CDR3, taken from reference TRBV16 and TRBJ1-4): GEEVAQTPKHLVRGEGQKAKLYCAPIKGHSYVFWYQQVLKNEFKFLISFQNENVFDETGMPKERFSAKCLPNSPCSLEIQATKLEDSAVYFCASSQLQGERKLFFGSGTQLSVL.

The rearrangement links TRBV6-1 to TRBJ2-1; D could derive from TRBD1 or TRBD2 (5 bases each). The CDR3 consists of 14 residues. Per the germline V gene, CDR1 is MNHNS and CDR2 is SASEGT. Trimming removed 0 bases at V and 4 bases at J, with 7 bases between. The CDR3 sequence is CASSEAEGYNEQFF. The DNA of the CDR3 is TGTGCCAGCAGTGAAGCCGAGGGGTACAATGAGCAGTTCTTC.

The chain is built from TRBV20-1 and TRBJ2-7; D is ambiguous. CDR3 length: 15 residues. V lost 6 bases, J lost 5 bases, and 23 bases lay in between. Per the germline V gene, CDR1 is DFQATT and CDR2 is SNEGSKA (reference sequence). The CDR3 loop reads CSAGRPGRPDHEQYF. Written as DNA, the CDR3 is TGCAGTGCAGGTCGGCCTGGACGGCCTGACCACGAGCAGTACTTC.

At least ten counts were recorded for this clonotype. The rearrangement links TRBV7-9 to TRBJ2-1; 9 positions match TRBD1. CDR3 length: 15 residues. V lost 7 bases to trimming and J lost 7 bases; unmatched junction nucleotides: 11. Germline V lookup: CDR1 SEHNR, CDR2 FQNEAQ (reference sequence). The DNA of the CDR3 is TGTGCCAGCACCTCCGTTGGGACAGGGAAAAATGAGCAGTTCTTC. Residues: CASTSVGTGKNEQFF.

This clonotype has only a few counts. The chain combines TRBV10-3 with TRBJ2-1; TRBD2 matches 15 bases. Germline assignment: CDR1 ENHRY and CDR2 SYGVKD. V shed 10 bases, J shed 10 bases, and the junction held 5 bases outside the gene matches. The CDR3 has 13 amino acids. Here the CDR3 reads CATGLAGGREQFF. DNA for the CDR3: TGTGCCACCGGACTAGCGGGAGGGCGAGAGCAGTTCTTC.

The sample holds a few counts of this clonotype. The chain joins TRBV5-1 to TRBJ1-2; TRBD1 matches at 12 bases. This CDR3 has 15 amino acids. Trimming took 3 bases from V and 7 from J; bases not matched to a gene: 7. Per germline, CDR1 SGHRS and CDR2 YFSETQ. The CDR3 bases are TGCGCCAGCAGCTGGCCGGGACAGGGGGCGCCTGGCTACACCTTC. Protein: CASSWPGQGAPGYTF.

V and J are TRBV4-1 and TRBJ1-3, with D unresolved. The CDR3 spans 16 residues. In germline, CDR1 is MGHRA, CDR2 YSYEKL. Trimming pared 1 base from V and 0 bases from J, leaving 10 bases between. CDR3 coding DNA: TGCGCCAGCAGCCAAGCCCCGCTTTTCTCTGGAAACACCATATATTTT. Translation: CASSQAPLFSGNTIYF.

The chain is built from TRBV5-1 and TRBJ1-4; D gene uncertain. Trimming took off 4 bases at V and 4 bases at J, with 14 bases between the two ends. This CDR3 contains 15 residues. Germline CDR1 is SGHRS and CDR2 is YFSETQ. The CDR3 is CASSPDRAYNEKLFF. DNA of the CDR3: TGCGCCAGCAGCCCGGACCGGGCCTATAATGAAAAACTGTTTTTT.

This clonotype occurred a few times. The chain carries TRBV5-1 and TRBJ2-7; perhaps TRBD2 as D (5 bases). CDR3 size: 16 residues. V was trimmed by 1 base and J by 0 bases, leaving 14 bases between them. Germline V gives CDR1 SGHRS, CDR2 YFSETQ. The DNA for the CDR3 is TGCGCCAGCAGCTTGACGCGGGCCCCCCCCTCCTACGAGCAGTACTTC. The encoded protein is CASSLTRAPPSYEQYF.

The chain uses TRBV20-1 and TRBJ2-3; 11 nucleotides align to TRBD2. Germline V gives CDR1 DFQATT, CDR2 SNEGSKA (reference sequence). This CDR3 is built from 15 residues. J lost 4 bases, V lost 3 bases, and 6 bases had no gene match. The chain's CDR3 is CSASYSGRAPDTQYF. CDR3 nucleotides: TGCAGTGCTAGTTATAGCGGGAGGGCCCCAGATACGCAGTATTTT.

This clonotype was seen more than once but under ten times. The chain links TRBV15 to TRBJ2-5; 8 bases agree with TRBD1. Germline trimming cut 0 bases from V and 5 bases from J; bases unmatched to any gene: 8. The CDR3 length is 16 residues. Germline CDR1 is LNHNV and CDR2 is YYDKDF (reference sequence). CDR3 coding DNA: TGTGCCACCAGCAGAGATCCAGGGGGCTGGGTCGAGACCCAGTACTTC. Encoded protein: CATSRDPGGWVETQYF.

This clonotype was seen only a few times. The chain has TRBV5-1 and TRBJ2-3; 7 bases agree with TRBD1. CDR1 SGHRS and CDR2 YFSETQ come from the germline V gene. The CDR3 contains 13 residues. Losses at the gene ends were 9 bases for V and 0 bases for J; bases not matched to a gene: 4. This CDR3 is CATKGQSTDTQYF. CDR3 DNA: TGCGCCACCAAGGGACAGAGCACAGATACGCAGTATTTT.

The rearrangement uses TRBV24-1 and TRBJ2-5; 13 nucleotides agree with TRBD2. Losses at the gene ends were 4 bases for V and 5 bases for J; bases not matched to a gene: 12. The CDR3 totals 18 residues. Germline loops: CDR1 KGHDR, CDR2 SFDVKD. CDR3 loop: CATSEKRVGLAGVETQYF. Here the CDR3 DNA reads TGTGCCACCAGTGAGAAGAGAGTAGGACTAGCGGGAGTGGAGACCCAGTACTTC.

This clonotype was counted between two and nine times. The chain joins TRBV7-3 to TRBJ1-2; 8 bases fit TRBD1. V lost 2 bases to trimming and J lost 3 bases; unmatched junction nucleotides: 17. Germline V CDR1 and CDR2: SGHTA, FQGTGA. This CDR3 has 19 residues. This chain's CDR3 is CASSLGPPFLGQEDYGYTF. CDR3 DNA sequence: TGTGCCAGCAGCTTAGGTCCCCCCTTCCTGGGACAGGAGGACTATGGCTACACCTTC.

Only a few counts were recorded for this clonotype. The CDR3 sequence: CASSPRLAAPTEQYF. The DNA for the CDR3 is TGTGCCAGCAGTCCCCGACTAGCGGCCCCGACCGAGCAGTACTTC. This chain joins TRBV27 and TRBJ2-7; 9 nucleotides align to TRBD2. The CDR3 spans 15 residues. Trimming at V came to 5 bases and at J to 6 bases, leaving 11 bases not matched to a gene. Germline-derived CDR1 and CDR2 are MNHEY and SMNVEV (reference sequence).

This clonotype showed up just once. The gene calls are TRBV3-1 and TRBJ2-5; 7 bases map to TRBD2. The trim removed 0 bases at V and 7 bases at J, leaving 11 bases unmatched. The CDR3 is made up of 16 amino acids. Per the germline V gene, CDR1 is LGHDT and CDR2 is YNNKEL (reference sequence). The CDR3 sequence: CASSQELAPLRGTQYF. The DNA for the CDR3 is TGTGCCAGCAGCCAAGAACTAGCGCCCTTAAGGGGGACCCAGTACTTC.